These T cell receptor beta chains were read from a single sample in a study of spatial heterogeneity in lung cancer. TCRdb re-called the 5' RACE reads with MiXCR, one entry per CDR3 protein. The sample has 30,000 to 45,000 distinct CDR3 sequences, roughly 8% seen once. Here the sequenced sample was PBMCs, taken at surgery. These receptors all come from a male donor with early-stage non-small cell lung cancer. Each CDR3 is given with its conserved first and last residue. Fields, in order: clone size, J gene, D gene, V gene, CDR3 DNA, CDR3 protein. D genes are given only for firm matches. Expanded clones are given a class, and other clones once, few, many or no size at all.

>many|TRBJ2-3|-|TRBV6-2/TRBV6-3
TGTGCCAGCAGTCCCTCAGAGGATACGCAGTATTTT
CASSPSEDTQYF
>-|TRBJ2-6|-|TRBV20-1
TGCAGTGCTAGAGATGAGGGAGGTGGGGCCAACGTCCTGACTTTC
CSARDEGGGANVLTF
>-|TRBJ2-3|-|TRBV7-2
TGTGCCAGCAGCTTAAGTCGCGGCACATCGGATACGCAGTATTTT
CASSLSRGTSDTQYF
>-|TRBJ2-3|-|TRBV5-1
TGCGCCAGCAGCTTGGCACAGGGCACAGATACGCAGTATTTT
CASSLAQGTDTQYF
>few|TRBJ2-7|-|TRBV6-6
TGTGCCAGCACCCCCCCGGGCAGGGGCTACGAGCAGTACTTC
CASTPPGRGYEQYF
>-|TRBJ2-5|TRBD2|TRBV4-1
TGCGCCAGCAACCCACCCGGGAGGCGAGAGACCCAGTACTTC
CASNPPGRRETQYF
>-|TRBJ2-3|TRBD2|TRBV20-1
TGCAGTGCTACCCTCGGGACTAGCGGCACAGATACGCAGTATTTT
CSATLGTSGTDTQYF
>-|TRBJ2-2|-|TRBV7-8
TGTGCCAGCAGCTTAAGGGGAGGGGGCGCGAACACCGGGGAGCTGTTTTTT
CASSLRGGGANTGELFF
>-|TRBJ2-1|TRBD2|TRBV28
TGTGCCAGCAGCGAGACTAGCGGGAGGGGCACCTACAATGAGCAGTTCTTC
CASSETSGRGTYNEQFF
>many|TRBJ2-2|TRBD2|TRBV7-9
TGTGCCATAACCGACAAACTAGCGGGAGGCCACCTCACCGGGGAGCTGTTTTTT
CAITDKLAGGHLTGELFF
>-|TRBJ2-1|-|TRBV2
TGTGCCAGCGCTTTTAGGGCCCCCTCCTACAATGAGCAGTTCTTC
CASAFRAPSYNEQFF
>many|TRBJ2-2|-|TRBV11-3
TGTGCCAGCAGCGGGGGCGCCAACACCGGGGAGCTGTTTTTT
CASSGGANTGELFF
>few|TRBJ1-1|-|TRBV24-1
TGTGCCACCAGTGACCCTTACTTTCGGGGAGCTTTCTTT
CATSDPYFRGAFF
>-|TRBJ2-3|TRBD2|TRBV10-3
TGTGCCATCAGTGACCTCGGACTAGCGGGGGCGTATAGGGATACGCAGTATTTT
CAISDLGLAGAYRDTQYF
>many|TRBJ2-7|-|TRBV29-1
TGCAGCGTTGATTCGGGGCCGATGAACGAGCAGTACTTC
CSVDSGPMNEQYF
>many|TRBJ2-2|-|TRBV27
TGTGCCAGCAGTTTATTAGGCGGGGAGCTGTTTTTT
CASSLLGGELFF
>-|TRBJ1-1|TRBD1|TRBV6-5
TGTGCCAGCAGCTGGACAGGGGTGACTGAAGCTTTCTTT
CASSWTGVTEAFF
>many|TRBJ1-2|TRBD1|TRBV20-1
TGCAGTGCTGGACAGGGATCTAACTATGGCTACACCTTC
CSAGQGSNYGYTF
>many|TRBJ1-2|-|TRBV5-1
TGCGCCAGCAGCTTGTCCCTGGGCACGGTCTATGGCTACACCTTC
CASSLSLGTVYGYTF
>-|TRBJ2-2|TRBD2|TRBV20-1
TGCAGTGCACAACTAGCGTATGGGGGGGAGCTGTTTTTT
CSAQLAYGGELFF
>-|TRBJ2-2|TRBD2|TRBV7-9
TGTGCCAGCAGCTCAGCGGGGCGGATCCCGGAGTCAGGGGAGCTGTTTTTT
CASSSAGRIPESGELFF
>many|TRBJ1-1|-|TRBV19
TGTGCCAGTAGTATAGAGGGGACGGTGAACACTGAAGCTTTCTTT
CASSIEGTVNTEAFF
>-|TRBJ2-7|-|TRBV20-1
TGCAGTGCTAGGGCCCCTAGCCATTACGAGCAGTACTTC
CSARAPSHYEQYF
>many|TRBJ2-1|-|TRBV6-6
TGTGCCACCAGGGGGGGAACCTCCTACAATGAGCAGTTCTTC
CATRGGTSYNEQFF
>-|TRBJ1-2|-|TRBV19
TGTGCCAGTAGTATAGATAGGCGGCAAGTCTATGGCTACACCTTC
CASSIDRRQVYGYTF
>many|TRBJ2-3|TRBD2|TRBV3-1
TGTGCCAGCAGCCCCGCCGGGGGGGGAACAGATACGCAGTATTTT
CASSPAGGGTDTQYF
>many|TRBJ2-3|TRBD2|TRBV9
TGTGCCAGCAGCGGGACTAGCGCGACAGATACGCAGTATTTT
CASSGTSATDTQYF
>many|TRBJ2-7|-|TRBV6-2/TRBV6-3
TGTGCCAGCAGTTACGCCTCCGGGGAAAACGAGCAGTACTTC
CASSYASGENEQYF
>-|TRBJ1-3|TRBD1|TRBV7-8
TGTGCCAGCAGCTTTCTGGACAGGGATGGAAACACCATATATTTT
CASSFLDRDGNTIYF
>-|TRBJ2-7|-|TRBV7-9
TGTGCCAGCAGCTACGTCCAGGGGAGGGAGCAGTACTTC
CASSYVQGREQYF
>-|TRBJ1-6|TRBD1|TRBV15
TGTGCCACCAGCAGAGGGACAGGGGGCAATTCACCCCTCCACTTT
CATSRGTGGNSPLHF
>many|TRBJ1-1|-|TRBV7-3
TGTGCCAGCAGCTTAACGATGGGCACTGAAGCTTTCTTT
CASSLTMGTEAFF
>few|TRBJ2-1|-|TRBV4-3
TGCGCCAGCAGCCAAGATTCAGGGGGGACTGAGCAGTTCTTC
CASSQDSGGTEQFF
>few|TRBJ1-1|-|TRBV5-5
TGTGCCAGCAGCTTGTCGCAGGCCGGGAACACTGAAGCTTTCTTT
CASSLSQAGNTEAFF
>-|TRBJ1-2|TRBD1|TRBV14
TGTGCCAGCAGCCAAACAGGGGCGGGTGGCTACACCTTC
CASSQTGAGGYTF
>many|TRBJ1-3|-|TRBV3-1
TGTGCCAGCAGTTCCGGGGGCTCTGGAAACACCATATATTTT
CASSSGGSGNTIYF
>many|TRBJ2-2|-|TRBV6-6
TGTGCCAGCAGTTACTACCCTTGGGCCGGGGAGCTGTTTTTT
CASSYYPWAGELFF